This entry concerns a single T cell receptor (beta chain). Its cognate antigen is unknown. Trimming pared 0 bases from V and 6 bases from J, leaving 12 bases between. Per the germline V gene, CDR1 is PRHDT and CDR2 is FYEKMQ (reference sequence). This CDR3 region has 15 residues. Cells sorted by CD45RO/CCR7/CD25/CD127/CD95/CD27 comprised CD4+ naive, central memory, regulatory and stem cell-like memory cells. Expressed TCRB transcripts were sequenced, since all the RNA that had been isolated was reverse transcribed. Clones were sequenced by immunoSEQ multiplex PCR, and TCRdb holds only the in-frame ones, with some missing. This sample has some 160,000 clones, with 6.5% to 10% found just once. The data are from a study of beta chain features in type 1 diabetes. Study at large: All samples combined gave roughly 100,000,000 sorted cells for examination.

Notes on the study in general: A definitive answer on HLA type influencing TCRB rearrangement was not reached here. TCRB CDR3 length was moderately but significantly reduced in all four CD4+ subsets of Type 1 diabetes patients.

The sequence was obtained from a woman under 30 with type 1 diabetes. The genes are TRBV13 and TRBJ2-1, with D tentatively TRBD1 (6 bases). Sequencing was done on a sample of central memory CD4+ T cells from blood. The CDR3: CASSLGYRAANEQFF. DNA for the CDR3: TGTGCCAGCAGCTTAGGGTACAGGGCCGCCAATGAGCAGTTCTTC.